What follows are 20 T cell receptor beta chains derived from one specimen sequenced in a study of neurological immune-mediated disorders. TCRdb ran MiXCR on the 5' RACE reads and lists one entry per CDR3 protein. The table includes around 64,000 distinct CDR3 sequences, roughly 13% detected once. The source material was PBMCs. These receptors all stem from a woman in her sixties with HTLV-1-associated myelopathy (HAM/TSP).

In its sample, this clonotype was seen many times. Mismatch with germline at one junction end may stem from a read error. The chain carries TRBV7-2 and TRBJ2-1; 10 bases align to TRBD2. Germline lookup yields CDR1 SGHTA and CDR2 FQGNSA. This CDR3 has 14 residues. The CDR3 protein is CACSGGVAYNEQFF. CDR3 sequence (DNA): TGTGCCTGCAGCGGGGGGGTCGCCTACAATGAGCAGTTCTTC.

This clonotype was counted at least ten times. The CDR3 nucleotides read TGCGCCAGCAGCTTGGCCGGGACTCCAACCTACGAGCAGTACTTC. The encoded protein is CASSLAGTPTYEQYF. The V call is TRBV5-1, the J call TRBJ2-7, with D possibly being TRBD2 (6 bases). V was pared by 0 bases and J by 2 bases, with 12 bases between. This CDR3 contains 15 residues. Germline V gene data show CDR1 as SGHRS and CDR2 as YFSETQ.

This clonotype was observed at least ten times. J is TRBJ2-5 and V is TRBV5-6; TRBD1 agrees at 10 bases. The CDR3 is made up of 17 amino acids. Germline trimming cut 3 bases from V and 4 bases from J; bases unmatched to any gene: 12. Germline V gene sequence: CDR1 SGHDT, CDR2 YYEEEE. CDR3 sequence (DNA): TGTGCCAGCAGCTCAATGGGACAGGGGTCAGGCGGAGAGACCCAGTACTTC. This sequence encodes CASSSMGQGSGGETQYF.

This clonotype was seen at least ten times. The chain uses TRBV7-9 and TRBJ1-1; D unclear. Germline-derived CDR1 and CDR2 are SEHNR and FQNEAQ (reference sequence). The CDR3 is made up of 13 amino acids. V dropped 1 base and J dropped 0 bases, with 3 bases sitting between them. CDR3 sequence reads: CASSLDMNTEAFF. DNA of the CDR3: TGTGCCAGCAGCTTAGATATGAACACTGAAGCTTTCTTT. Supplemented by reference TRBV7-9 and TRBJ1-1, the full variable domain reads DTGVSQNPRHKITKRGQNVTFRCDPISEHNRLYWYRQTLGQGPEFLTYFQNEAQLEKSRLLSDRFSAERPKGSFSTLEIQRTEQGDSAMYLCASSLDMNTEAFFGQGTRLTVV.

This clonotype was detected ten times or more. The genes are TRBV20-1 and TRBJ2-1; no clear D gene. Germline V gives CDR1 DFQATT, CDR2 SNEGSKA (reference sequence). The CDR3 length is 14 residues. V lost 6 bases to trimming and J lost 2 bases, with 14 bases between them. CDR3 sequence (DNA): TGCAGTGCCACCGGTAGCCCCACCTACAATGAGCAGTTCTTC. It encodes CSATGSPTYNEQFF.

In its sample, this clonotype was seen many times. The chain couples TRBV6-6 to TRBJ2-1, with 13 bases fitting TRBD2. This CDR3 has 14 amino acids. CDR1 is MNHNY, CDR2 SVGAGI, per germline (reference sequence). Germline trimming cut 5 bases from V and 8 bases from J; bases unmatched to any gene: 3. This chain's CDR3 is CASSGLAGADEQFF. The CDR3 DNA follows: TGTGCCAGCAGTGGACTAGCGGGAGCCGATGAGCAGTTCTTC.

This clonotype was observed many times. The gene calls are TRBV7-6 and TRBJ2-3; D may be TRBD2 (7 bases). V lost 5 bases, J lost 4 bases, and 16 bases lay in between. Germline CDR1 reads SGHVS; CDR2 reads FNYEAQ. The length of the CDR3 is 15 residues. The DNA for the CDR3 is TGTGCCAGCAGCCGTGATCGGGGGGCAGCAGATACGCAGTATTTT. Translating it yields CASSRDRGAADTQYF.

On this clonotype: Mismatch with germline at one junction end may stem from a read error. The chain couples TRBV30 to TRBJ1-2, with D perhaps matching TRBD1 (6 bases). Germline V gene data show CDR1 as GTSNPN and CDR2 as SVGIG (reference sequence). The CDR3 contains 13 residues. Here the CDR3 reads CSWNFRGLFGYTF. In DNA, the CDR3 is TGTTCCTGGAACTTCCGGGGGCTTTTTGGCTACACCTTC.

Worth noting for this clonotype: It may be a read error: a sequence one base away is much more abundant. This chain joins TRBV5-1 and TRBJ2-1; tentatively, D is TRBD2 (6 bases). The CDR3 extends over 15 amino acids. Germline V gene lookup returns CDR1 SGHRS and CDR2 YFSETQ. V shed 2 bases and J shed 4 bases, with 13 bases lying between them. In DNA form, the CDR3 reads TGCGCCAGCAGCTTAACGGGACTCGCGTACAATGAGCAGTTCTTC. Its translation is CASSLTGLAYNEQFF.

This clonotype turned up a few times. The V and J genes are TRBV6-1 and TRBJ1-1, with a tentative D call TRBD1 (6 bases). Germline V CDR1 and CDR2: MNHNS, SASEGT. CDR3 size: 13 residues. Trimming stripped 6 bases from V and 5 bases from J, with 13 bases between. CDR3 sequence (DNA): TGTGCCAGCAGGTACTCAGGGGCAACTGAAGCTTTCTTT. Translation: CASRYSGATEAFF.

The rearrangement joins TRBV5-6 to TRBJ1-2; D is unresolved. Looked up from germline, CDR1 is SGHDT and CDR2 is YYEEEE. V lost 1 base to trimming and J lost 1 base, with 17 bases between them. CDR3 length: 17 amino acids. The CDR3 nucleotides read TGTGCCAGCAGCTTGAGACGGGGTTCGGGCCTTAACTATGGCTACACCTTC. It is translated as CASSLRRGSGLNYGYTF. Combining the CDR3 with reference TRBV5-6 and TRBJ1-2 gives the whole variable domain DAGVTQSPTHLIKTRGQQVTLRCSPKSGHDTVSWYQQALGQGPQFIFQYYEEEERQRGNFPDRFSGHQFPNYSSELNVNALLLGDSALYLCASSLRRGSGLNYGYTFGSGTRLTVV.

This clonotype was detected many times. The chain uses TRBV7-9 and TRBJ2-5, with unresolved D. CDR3 length: 11 residues. Germline V CDR1 and CDR2: SEHNR, FQNEAQ (reference sequence). Deletions cut 7 bases from V and 1 base from J, with 4 bases between. The CDR3 protein is CASTIQETQYF. The CDR3, as DNA: TGTGCCAGCACGATCCAAGAGACCCAGTACTTC.

This clonotype has only one observation. V usage is TRBV12-3 or TRBV12-4 and J usage is TRBJ2-1; no firm D call. The germline V and J ends were trimmed by 3 bases and 9 bases, with 9 bases remaining between them. This CDR3 has 12 residues. CDR3 region: CASSFRDGEQFF. The CDR3, as DNA: TGTGCCAGCAGTTTCCGAGATGGTGAGCAGTTCTTC.

At least ten counts were recorded for this clonotype. This rearrangement joins TRBV4-1 to TRBJ1-6; no clear D gene. CDR3 length: 13 amino acids. The V end was cut by 4 bases, the J end by 10 bases, with 11 bases between. Looked up from germline, CDR1 is MGHRA and CDR2 is YSYEKL. The chain's CDR3 is CASSPSIGSPLHF. The CDR3, as DNA: TGCGCCAGCAGCCCGTCGATTGGCTCACCCCTCCACTTT.

This clonotype was counted many times. This chain uses TRBV12-3 or TRBV12-4 with TRBJ2-2; D tentatively reads TRBD1 or TRBD2 (6 bases each). V was pared by 4 bases and J by 2 bases, with 14 bases between. The CDR3 length is 16 residues. CDR3 sequence (DNA): TGTGCCAGCAGTTCCCAAGGGGGACTTAACACCGGGGAGCTGTTTTTT. Amino acids: CASSSQGGLNTGELFF.

This clonotype was seen repeatedly, ten times or more. This sequence joins TRBV10-3 and TRBJ2-3; D may be TRBD1 or TRBD2 (5 bases each). The CDR3 sequence is 14 residues long. Germline CDR1 is ENHRY and CDR2 is SYGVKD. V lost 8 bases to trimming and J lost 6 bases, with 18 bases between them. CDR3: CAIRDGVATDTQYF. CDR3 sequence (DNA): TGTGCCATCCGGGACGGGGTAGCGACGGATACGCAGTATTTT.

This clonotype was seen repeatedly, ten times or more. The chain carries TRBV3-1 and TRBJ2-2, with D possibly being TRBD1 (6 bases). CDR1 and CDR2 from the germline V gene are LGHDT and YNNKEL (reference sequence). Trimming removed 6 bases at V and 0 bases at J, with 11 bases between. CDR3 length: 15 amino acids. The CDR3 region is CASRQGDPNTGELFF. Here the CDR3 DNA reads TGTGCCAGCAGACAGGGAGACCCGAACACCGGGGAGCTGTTTTTT. The variable domain in full, with the rest retrieved from reference TRBV3-1 and TRBJ2-2, is DTAVSQTPKYLVTQMGNDKSIKCEQNLGHDTMYWYKQDSKKFLKIMFSYNNKELIINETVPNRFSPKSPDKAHLNLHINSLELGDSAVYFCASRQGDPNTGELFFGEGSRLTVL.

Worth noting for this clonotype: This may arise from a read error, as a much more abundant clone is one base away. The chain is built from TRBV27 and TRBJ2-7, with 11 bases lining up with TRBD2. The length of the CDR3 is 14 residues. Germline V gene data show CDR1 as MNHEY and CDR2 as SMNVEV (reference sequence). Losses at the gene ends were 7 bases for V and 4 bases for J; bases not matched to a gene: 6. CDR3 in DNA: TGTGCCAGCATACCCGGGACTAGCGGATACGAGCAGTACTTC. It encodes CASIPGTSGYEQYF.

This clonotype was seen at least ten times. The chain combines TRBV27 with TRBJ1-1; D uncertain. Trimming shortened V by 0 bases and J by 2 bases, and 10 bases separated the two germline ends. The germline CDR1 and CDR2 sequences are MNHEY and SMNVEV (reference sequence). This CDR3 contains 15 residues. The chain's CDR3 is CASSLSYGTNTEAFF. CDR3 sequence (DNA): TGTGCCAGCAGTTTATCATACGGAACAAACACTGAAGCTTTCTTT.

This chain joins TRBV29-1 and TRBJ2-7; maybe TRBD2 (6 bases). The CDR3 runs 12 residues. Germline V lookup: CDR1 SQVTM, CDR2 ANQGSEA. V lost 7 bases to trimming and J lost 5 bases, with 15 bases between them. CDR3 residues: CSAQGLHNEQYF. CDR3 nucleotide sequence: TGCAGCGCCCAGGGACTTCATAACGAGCAGTACTTC.